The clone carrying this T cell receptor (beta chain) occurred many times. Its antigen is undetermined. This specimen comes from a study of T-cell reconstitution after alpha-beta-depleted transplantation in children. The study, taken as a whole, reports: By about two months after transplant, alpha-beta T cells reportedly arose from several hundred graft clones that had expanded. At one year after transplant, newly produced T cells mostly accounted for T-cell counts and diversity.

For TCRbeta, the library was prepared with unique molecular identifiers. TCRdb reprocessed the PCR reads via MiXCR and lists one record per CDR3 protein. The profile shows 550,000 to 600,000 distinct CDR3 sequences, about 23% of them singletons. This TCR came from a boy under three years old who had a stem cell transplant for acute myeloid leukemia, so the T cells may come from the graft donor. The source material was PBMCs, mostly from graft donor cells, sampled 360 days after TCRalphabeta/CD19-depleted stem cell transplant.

The CDR3 spells CSARDQVGGNQYF. The DNA of the CDR3 is TGCAGTGCTAGAGATCAGGTCGGGGGGAACCAGTACTTC. The V and J genes are TRBV20-1 and TRBJ2-5; 7 bases line up with TRBD2. The CDR3 contains 13 residues. V was clipped by 0 bases and J by 10 bases; unmatched bases: 8. The germline CDR1 and CDR2 sequences are DFQATT and SNEGSKA (reference sequence).